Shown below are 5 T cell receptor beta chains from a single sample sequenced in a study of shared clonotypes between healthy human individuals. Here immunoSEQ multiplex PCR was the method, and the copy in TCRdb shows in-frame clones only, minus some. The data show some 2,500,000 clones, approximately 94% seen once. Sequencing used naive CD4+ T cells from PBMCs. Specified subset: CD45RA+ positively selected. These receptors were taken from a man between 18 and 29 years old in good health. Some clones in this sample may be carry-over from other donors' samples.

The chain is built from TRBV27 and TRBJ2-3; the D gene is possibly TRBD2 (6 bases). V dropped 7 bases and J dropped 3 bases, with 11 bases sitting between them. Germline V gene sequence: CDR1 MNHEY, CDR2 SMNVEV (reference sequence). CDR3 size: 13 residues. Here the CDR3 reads CASKPAGTDTQYF. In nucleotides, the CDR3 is TGTGCCAGCAAACCAGCGGGTACAGATACGCAGTATTTT.

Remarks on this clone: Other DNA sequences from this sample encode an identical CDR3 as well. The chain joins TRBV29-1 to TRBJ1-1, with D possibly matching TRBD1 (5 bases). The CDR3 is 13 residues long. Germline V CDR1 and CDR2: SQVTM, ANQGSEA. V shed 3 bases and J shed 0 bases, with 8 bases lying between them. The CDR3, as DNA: TGCAGCGTTGAGGGACGAATGAACACTGAAGCTTTCTTT. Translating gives CSVEGRMNTEAFF.

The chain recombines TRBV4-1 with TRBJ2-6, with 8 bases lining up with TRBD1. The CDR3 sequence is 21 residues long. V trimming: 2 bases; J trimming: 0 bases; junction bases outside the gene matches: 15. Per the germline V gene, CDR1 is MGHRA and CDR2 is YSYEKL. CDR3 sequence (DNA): TGCGCCAGCAGCCAACCGATTAGGACAGGGCCAATGTCCTCTGGGGCCAACGTCCTGACTTTC. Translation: CASSQPIRTGPMSSGANVLTF.

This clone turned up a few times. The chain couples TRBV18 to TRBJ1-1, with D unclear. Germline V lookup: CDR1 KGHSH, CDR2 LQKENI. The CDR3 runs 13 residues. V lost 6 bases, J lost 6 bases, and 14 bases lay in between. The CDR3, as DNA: TGTGCCAGCTCCAACCTAGACGGGTCTGAAGCTTTCTTT. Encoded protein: CASSNLDGSEAFF.

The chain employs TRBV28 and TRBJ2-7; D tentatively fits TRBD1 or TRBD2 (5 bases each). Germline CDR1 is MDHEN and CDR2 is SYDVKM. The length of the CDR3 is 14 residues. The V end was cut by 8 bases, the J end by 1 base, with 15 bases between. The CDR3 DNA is TGTGCCAGCCAAAGGGGAGAGGGTTCCTACGAGCAGTACTTC. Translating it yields CASQRGEGSYEQYF.